This T cell receptor (beta chain) was identified during a study of blood T cell repertoires in COVID-19. Whole-study context: The United States, Italy and Spain provided the acute and convalescent COVID-19 samples.

Donors in Cohort 3 who had recovered were those with two negative PCRs, healthcare professional clearance, or resolution of their symptoms. TCRdb's table, derived via immunoSEQ multiplex PCR, lists solely in-frame clones and lacks some. This sample has 250,000 to 300,000 clones; roughly 86% occur once, and the top ten carry 1.9%. Per germline, CDR1 SGHTA and CDR2 FQGTGA. This CDR3 region has 15 residues. Trimming stripped 6 bases from V and 5 bases from J, with 19 bases between. The genes are TRBV7-3 and TRBJ2-5; a weak D match, TRBD2 (6 bases). The source is a woman aged 60 to 75 who had recovered from COVID-19. Sample: PBMCs or T cells enriched from blood (not recorded which). The CDR3 is CASSLWGDVEETQYF. The CDR3 DNA follows: TGTGCCAGCAGTTTATGGGGGGATGTAGAGGAGACCCAGTACTTC.